This passage covers 29 T cell receptor beta chains from one sample sequenced in a study of naive and memory T cell subsets. Specified treatment: skin biopsy from PPD injection site in Mantoux-positive individual. The library had UMIs added by 3' ligation of an oligonucleotide to TCR cDNA. Ligated cDNA underwent four rounds of PCR with nested alpha and beta constant region primers and SP2. TCRdb reprocessed the UMI-ligation and nested PCR reads with MiXCR, giving one entry per CDR3 protein. The sample shows some 40,000 distinct CDR3 sequences, roughly 11% of them seen only once. This material consisted of skin, taken from a tuberculin skin test site. The origin of the receptors is an adult in good health.

This clonotype was observed a handful of times. J is TRBJ1-5 and V is TRBV20-1; D is perhaps TRBD1 (6 bases). The CDR3 has 12 amino acids. Between the trimmed V and J ends, which lost 1 base and 7 bases, there was a span of 8 bases. Germline V gene lookup returns CDR1 DFQATT and CDR2 SNEGSKA (reference sequence). Here the CDR3 reads CSARGDIQPQHF. The CDR3 DNA reads as TGCAGTGCTAGAGGGGACATCCAGCCCCAGCATTTT.

This clonotype was seen many times. This chain connects TRBV28 to TRBJ1-6; the match to TRBD1 covers 9 bases. Germline V CDR1 and CDR2: MDHEN, SYDVKM. V was pared by 6 bases and J by 7 bases, with 4 bases of the junction left unmatched. CDR3 length: 14 residues. This CDR3 reads CASRGQGLNSPLHF. CDR3 bases: TGTGCCAGCAGGGGACAGGGTCTAAATTCACCCCTCCACTTT.

A few counts support this clonotype. The gene calls are TRBV20-1 and TRBJ1-5; TRBD1 matches at 7 bases. From germline, CDR1 is DFQATT and CDR2 SNEGSKA (reference sequence). V lost 3 bases and J lost 4; bases outside the gene matches: 15. The CDR3 extends over 17 amino acids. The CDR3 coding sequence is TGCAGTGCTAGTAAATTAACCGGGACAGCGGTTAATCAGCCCCAGCATTTT. This translates into CSASKLTGTAVNQPQHF.

The J gene is TRBJ1-4, the V gene TRBV6-1, with D unresolved. Trimming stripped 6 bases from V and 4 bases from J, with 18 bases between. Germline V lookup: CDR1 MNHNS, CDR2 SASEGT. The CDR3 contains 16 residues. This chain's CDR3 is CASSRAPLGNNEKLFF. The CDR3 bases are TGTGCCAGCAGCCGGGCCCCTTTAGGAAATAATGAAAAACTGTTTTTT.

This clonotype was observed at least ten times. J is TRBJ1-4 and V is TRBV2; D is uncertain. The V end lost 2 bases, the J end lost 5 bases, and 6 bases lay between the germline ends. Germline-derived CDR1 and CDR2 are SNHLY and FYNNEI. The CDR3 consists of 13 residues. CDR3 sequence (DNA): TGTGCCAGCAGTGAACGAACGAATGAAAAACTGTTTTTT. Protein: CASSERTNEKLFF. The variable domain in full, completed from reference TRBV2 and TRBJ1-4, reads EPEVTQTPSHQVTQMGQEVILRCVPISNHLYFYWYRQILGQKVEFLVSFYNNEISEKSEIFDDQFSVERPDGSNFTLKIRSTKLEDSAMYFCASSERTNEKLFFGSGTQLSVL.

The chain recombines TRBV11-2 with TRBJ2-7; a possible D gene is TRBD2 (5 bases). The germline V gene has CDR1 SGHAT and CDR2 FQNNGV. This CDR3 spans 14 amino acids. The V end was cut by 4 bases, the J end by 6 bases, with 16 bases between. In DNA form, the CDR3 reads TGTGCCAGCAGCTATCTAGCTCTCTCCGGCGAGCAGTACTTC. The encoded protein is CASSYLALSGEQYF.

This clonotype has a count of ten or more. The chain is built from TRBV27 and TRBJ1-6, with 9 bases lining up with TRBD1. Per germline, CDR1 MNHEY and CDR2 SMNVEV (reference sequence). This CDR3 has 15 amino acids. V dropped 4 bases and J dropped 10; count of bases not matched to a gene: 8. The CDR3 spells CASSWGTGMGSPLHF. The CDR3 nucleotides are TGTGCCAGCAGTTGGGGGACAGGGATGGGGTCACCCCTCCACTTT.

The chain employs TRBV7-9 and TRBJ2-1, with D possibly TRBD1 on 6 matching bases. Germline CDR1 reads SEHNR; CDR2 reads FQNEAQ (reference sequence). The CDR3 runs 14 residues. The ends were cut back, 5 bases at V and 5 bases at J, with 13 bases in the middle. CDR3 sequence: CASSPRGQDNEQFF. For the CDR3, the DNA is TGTGCCAGCAGCCCCAGGGGCCAGGACAATGAGCAGTTCTTC.

At least ten counts were recorded for this clonotype. V gene TRBV10-2 combines with J gene TRBJ2-7, with D perhaps assigned TRBD1 or TRBD2 (6 bases each). Between the trimmed V and J ends, which lost 2 bases and 4 bases, there was a span of 12 bases. The CDR3 has 14 residues. Germline loops: CDR1 WSHSY, CDR2 SAAADI. CDR3 nucleotides: TGCGCCAGCAGTGAGCCGGGGGCGAGTTACGAGCAGTACTTC. This sequence encodes CASSEPGASYEQYF.

Many counts were recorded for this clonotype. The chain couples TRBV20-1 to TRBJ2-1, with 10 bases that match TRBD2. V was pared by 5 bases and J by 8 bases, with 6 bases of the junction left unmatched. This CDR3 is 13 amino acids long. CDR1 and CDR2 from the germline V gene are DFQATT and SNEGSKA (reference sequence). The CDR3 sequence is CSAGLAVGDEQFF. CDR3 nucleotide sequence: TGCAGTGCTGGACTAGCGGTGGGGGATGAGCAGTTCTTC.

In this sample, this clonotype turned up many times. This rearrangement joins TRBV5-1 to TRBJ2-5; a possible D gene is TRBD1 (5 bases). With 3 bases removed from V and 2 bases from J, the gap between germline ends came to 14 bases. CDR1 SGHRS and CDR2 YFSETQ come from the germline V gene. The length of the CDR3 is 15 residues. For the CDR3, the DNA is TGCGCCAGCAGCTCCGTGTGGGGCCAACAAGAGACCCAGTACTTC. This gives the protein CASSSVWGQQETQYF.

The chain is built from TRBV5-5 and TRBJ2-1; TRBD1 is a possible D gene (6 bases). This CDR3 spans 12 amino acids. The V gene lost 7 bases and the J gene lost 7 bases, with 12 bases spanning the gap. Germline CDR1 reads SGHKS; CDR2 reads YYEKEE (reference sequence). CDR3 residues: CASWDGTNEQFF. DNA of the CDR3: TGTGCCAGCTGGGACGGGACAAATGAGCAGTTCTTC.

This clonotype was detected ten times or more. V usage is TRBV29-1 and J usage is TRBJ2-5, with TRBD1 identical over 8 bases. The trim removed 7 bases at V and 5 bases at J, leaving 6 bases unmatched. This CDR3 has 12 residues. Germline CDR1 is SQVTM and CDR2 is ANQGSEA. The CDR3 nucleotides read TGCAGCGCGGACAGGGCGGATGAGACCCAGTACTTC. As protein: CSADRADETQYF.

In its sample, this clonotype was seen many times. The CDR3, as DNA: TGTGCCAGCTCACCACCGATTTCAGGGGCCTCCGGGGAGCTGTTTTTT. Amino acid sequence: CASSPPISGASGELFF. The J gene is TRBJ2-2, the V gene TRBV18; D perhaps matches TRBD1 (6 bases). V shed 0 bases and J shed 6 bases, with 14 bases lying between them. Germline lookup yields CDR1 KGHSH and CDR2 LQKENI. There are 16 residues in the CDR3.

There are many counts of this clonotype. The chain recombines TRBV18 with TRBJ2-1, with 10 nucleotides matching TRBD2. This CDR3 comprises 14 residues. Unmatched junction bases numbered 6, after V lost 3 bases and J lost 10 bases. The V gene's germline CDR1 is KGHSH and CDR2 LQKENI. CDR3 sequence reads: CASSPTAGGREQFF. The CDR3 DNA is TGTGCCAGCTCACCGACAGCGGGAGGGCGAGAGCAGTTCTTC.

This clonotype has a handful of counts. The chain's CDR3 is CAWSEQGGAYNEQFF. DNA of the CDR3: TGTGCCTGGAGTGAACAGGGCGGGGCCTACAATGAGCAGTTCTTC. The rearrangement links TRBV30 to TRBJ2-1; D possibly uses TRBD1 or TRBD2 (6 bases each). CDR1 GTSNPN and CDR2 SVGIG come from the germline V gene (reference sequence). Trimming took 1 base from V and 2 from J, leaving 12 bases between them. The CDR3 sequence is 15 residues long.

This clonotype was counted a few times. The chain recombines TRBV6-5 with TRBJ2-7; 8 bases fit TRBD1. V dropped 5 bases and J dropped 1; count of bases not matched to a gene: 7. There are 15 residues in the CDR3. CDR1 and CDR2 from the germline V gene are MNHEY and SVGAGI. This chain's CDR3 is CASSPRQGISYEQYF. As DNA, the CDR3 is TGTGCCAGCAGTCCCAGACAGGGGATTTCCTACGAGCAGTACTTC.

The rearrangement joins TRBV28 to TRBJ2-1, with 7 positions matching TRBD1. CDR1 and CDR2 (germline): MDHEN, SYDVKM. J lost 10 bases, V lost 2 bases, and 8 bases had no gene match. The CDR3 covers 14 residues. The CDR3 DNA reads TGTGCCAGCAGTTTAAGACAGGGCCTGATGGAGCAGTTCTTC. Its protein is CASSLRQGLMEQFF.

This clonotype has ten or more counts. The chain combines TRBV20-1 with TRBJ2-7, with TRBD1 as a possible D gene (5 bases). The CDR3 length is 12 residues. Trimming took off 1 base at V and 3 bases at J, with 7 bases between the two ends. Germline V CDR1 and CDR2: DFQATT, SNEGSKA (reference sequence). CDR3 in DNA: TGCAGTGCTAGAGGCAGGGTCTACGAGCAGTACTTC. Residues: CSARGRVYEQYF.

This clonotype was found a few times. The V gene is TRBV11-3, the J gene TRBJ1-3, with D unresolved. Trimming left V 0 bases short and J 0 bases short, with 15 bases between. The CDR3 contains 18 residues. The germline gives CDR1 SGHNT, CDR2 YENEEA. The CDR3 coding sequence is TGTGCCAGCAGCTTAGATCTGGGGTCTACAACCTCTGGAAACACCATATATTTT. Its protein product is CASSLDLGSTTSGNTIYF. Supplemented by reference TRBV11-3 and TRBJ1-3, the full variable domain reads EAGVVQSPRYKIIEKKQPVAFWCNPISGHNTLYWYLQNLGQGPELLIRYENEEAVDDSQLPKDRFSAERLKGVDSTLKIQPAELGDSAVYLCASSLDLGSTTSGNTIYFGEGSWLTVV.

This clonotype was recorded a few times. The chain employs TRBV2 and TRBJ2-7, with 9 bases that match TRBD2. V lost 4 bases and J lost 5; bases outside the gene matches: 9. The CDR3 totals 15 residues. Germline V gene lookup returns CDR1 SNHLY and CDR2 FYNNEI. The CDR3 nucleotides read TGTGCCAGCAGTGTAGCGGGACTAGCTTTCCACGAGCAGTACTTC. This gives the protein CASSVAGLAFHEQYF.

J is TRBJ1-5 and V is TRBV2, with D possibly TRBD1 on 6 matching bases. The CDR3 spans 13 residues. Looked up from germline, CDR1 is SNHLY and CDR2 is FYNNEI. Trimming pared 6 bases from V and 6 bases from J, leaving 12 bases between. The CDR3 DNA is TGTGCCAGCAGCACCAGGGGTATTCAGCCCCAGCATTTT. Translation: CASSTRGIQPQHF.

This clonotype occurred a few times. The rearrangement uses TRBV30 and TRBJ2-2; 8 bases line up with TRBD1. The junction had 5 bases not matched to a gene; V was cut back by 4 bases and J by 1 base. Germline assignment: CDR1 GTSNPN and CDR2 SVGIG (reference sequence). The CDR3 has 15 residues. The DNA for the CDR3 is TGTGCCTGGACTACGGACAGGGAGAACACCGGGGAGCTGTTTTTT. Residues: CAWTTDRENTGELFF.

The rearrangement uses TRBV6-5 and TRBJ2-1; D is perhaps TRBD2 (6 bases). The CDR3 extends over 15 amino acids. Trimming cost V 6 bases and J 0 bases, with 12 bases left between them. Germline V lookup: CDR1 MNHEY, CDR2 SVGAGI. DNA for the CDR3: TGTGCCAGCAGCTCCACTAGCATCTCCTACAATGAGCAGTTCTTC. Translation gives CASSSTSISYNEQFF.

This clonotype was recorded many times. The chain recombines TRBV11-1 with TRBJ2-5, with 9 positions matching TRBD2. The CDR3 has 15 amino acids. In germline, CDR1 is SGHAT, CDR2 FQDESV (reference sequence). J gave up 2 bases and V 2 bases, and 3 bases lay outside the gene matches. CDR3 in amino acids: CASSLMAGGQETQYF. The CDR3 DNA reads TGTGCCAGCAGCTTAATGGCGGGGGGGCAAGAGACCCAGTACTTC.

This clonotype occurred many times. V usage is TRBV5-1 and J usage is TRBJ2-5; 9 bases line up with TRBD1. Germline V lookup: CDR1 SGHRS, CDR2 YFSETQ. The V gene end was trimmed by 6 bases and the J gene end by 1 base; junction bases not matched to a gene: 7. The CDR3 is 15 residues long. This CDR3 reads CASTRTGAPQETQYF. For the CDR3, the DNA is TGCGCCAGCACTCGGACAGGGGCCCCCCAAGAGACCCAGTACTTC.

This clonotype has a count of ten or more. The chain links TRBV20-1 to TRBJ2-3; weak D call: TRBD1 (7 bases). The germline CDR1 and CDR2 sequences are DFQATT and SNEGSKA (reference sequence). V lost 1 base and J lost 2, with 28 bases in between. This CDR3 region has 20 residues. The CDR3 region has the DNA TGCAGTGCTAGAGCAGGTTGGAGGGACAGCGATACCCCCAACACAGATACGCAGTATTTT. This encodes CSARAGWRDSDTPNTDTQYF.

CDR3 protein: CSAIPLKVLDSTGELFF. The CDR3 nucleotides read TGCAGTGCTATCCCGCTGAAGGTTTTGGATTCCACCGGGGAGCTGTTTTTT. The chain employs TRBV20-1 and TRBJ2-2, with no clear D. The germline CDR1 and CDR2 sequences are DFQATT and SNEGSKA (reference sequence). Trimming stripped 4 bases from V and 4 bases from J, with 22 bases between. The length of the CDR3 is 17 residues.

This clonotype was recorded a few times. This sequence joins TRBV12-3 or TRBV12-4 and TRBJ1-4, with D tentatively TRBD1 (6 bases). CDR3 length: 17 amino acids. Trimming took 7 bases from V and 5 from J, leaving 23 bases between them. CDR3 region: CASNSGRGLKTNEKLFF. The CDR3, as DNA: TGTGCCAGCAACTCCGGCAGGGGTTTGAAAACGAATGAAAAACTGTTTTTT.